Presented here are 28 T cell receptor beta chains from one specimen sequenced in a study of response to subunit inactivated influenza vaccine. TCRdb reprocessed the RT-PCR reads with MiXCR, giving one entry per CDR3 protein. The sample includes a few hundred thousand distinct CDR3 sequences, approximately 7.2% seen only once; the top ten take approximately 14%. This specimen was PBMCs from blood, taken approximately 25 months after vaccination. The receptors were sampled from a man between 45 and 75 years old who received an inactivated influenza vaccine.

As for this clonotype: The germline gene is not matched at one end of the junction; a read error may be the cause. The CDR3 DNA sequence: TGTTCCAGCAGCTTATCGGGCGCTAGCGAGGGTAGGGAGCAGTACTTC. As protein: CSSSLSGASEGREQYF. The chain carries TRBV7-8 and TRBJ2-7; possible D gene TRBD2, 6 bases. The V gene's germline CDR1 is SGHVS and CDR2 FQNEAQ. This CDR3 is 16 amino acids long.

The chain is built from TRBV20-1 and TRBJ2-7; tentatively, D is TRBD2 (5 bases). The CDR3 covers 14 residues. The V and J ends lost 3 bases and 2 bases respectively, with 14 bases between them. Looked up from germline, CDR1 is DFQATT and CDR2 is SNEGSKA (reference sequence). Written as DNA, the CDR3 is TGCAGTGCTAGTTCGGCGGGTGGGACCTACGAGCAGTACTTC. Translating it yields CSASSAGGTYEQYF.

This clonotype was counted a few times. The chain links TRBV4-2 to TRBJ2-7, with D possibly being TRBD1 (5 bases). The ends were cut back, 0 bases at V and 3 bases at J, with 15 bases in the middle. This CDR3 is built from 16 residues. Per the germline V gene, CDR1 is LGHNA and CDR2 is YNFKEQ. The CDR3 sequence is CASSQDQGSLSYEQYF. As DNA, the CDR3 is TGTGCCAGCAGCCAAGATCAGGGCTCTCTTAGCTACGAGCAGTACTTC.

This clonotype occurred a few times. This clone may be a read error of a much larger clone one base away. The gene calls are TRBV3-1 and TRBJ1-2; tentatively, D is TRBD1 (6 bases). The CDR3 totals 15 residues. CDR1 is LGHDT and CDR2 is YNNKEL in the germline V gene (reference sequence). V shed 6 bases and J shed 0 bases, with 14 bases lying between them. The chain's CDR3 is CASSPRGGANYGYTF. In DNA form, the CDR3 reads TGTGCCAGCAGTCCCAGGGGCGGGGCTAACTATGGCTACACCTTC.

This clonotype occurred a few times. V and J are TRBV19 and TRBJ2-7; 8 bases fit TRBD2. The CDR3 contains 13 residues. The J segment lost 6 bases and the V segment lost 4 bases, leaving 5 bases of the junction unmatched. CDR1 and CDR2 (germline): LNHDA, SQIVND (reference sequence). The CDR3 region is CASSNGRGFEQYF. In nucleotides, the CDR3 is TGTGCCAGTAGTAACGGGAGGGGGTTCGAGCAGTACTTC.

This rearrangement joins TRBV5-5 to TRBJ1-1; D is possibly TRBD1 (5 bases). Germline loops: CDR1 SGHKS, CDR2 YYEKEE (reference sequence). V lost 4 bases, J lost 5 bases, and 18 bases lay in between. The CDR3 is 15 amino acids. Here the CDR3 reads CASSLGSGSGTEAFF. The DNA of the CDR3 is TGTGCCAGCAGCCTGGGTTCAGGGAGTGGTACTGAAGCTTTCTTT.

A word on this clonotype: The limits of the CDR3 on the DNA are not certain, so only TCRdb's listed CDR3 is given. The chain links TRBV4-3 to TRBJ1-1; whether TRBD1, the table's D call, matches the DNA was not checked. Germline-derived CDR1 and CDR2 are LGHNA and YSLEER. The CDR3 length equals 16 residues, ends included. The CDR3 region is CASSHRDSGPATEAFF.

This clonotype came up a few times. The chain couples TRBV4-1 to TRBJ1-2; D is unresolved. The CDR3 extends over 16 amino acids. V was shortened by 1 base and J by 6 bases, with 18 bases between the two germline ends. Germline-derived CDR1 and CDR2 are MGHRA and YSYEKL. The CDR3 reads CASSQGSPGPGDGYTF. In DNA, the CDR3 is TGCGCCAGCAGCCAAGGCTCCCCCGGGCCCGGGGATGGCTACACCTTC.

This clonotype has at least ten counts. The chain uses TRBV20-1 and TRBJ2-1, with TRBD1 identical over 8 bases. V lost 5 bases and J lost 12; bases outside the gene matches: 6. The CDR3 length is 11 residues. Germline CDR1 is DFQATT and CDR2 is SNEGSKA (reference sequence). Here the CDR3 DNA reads TGCAGTGCTGGGACCGGGACAGGGCAGTTCTTC. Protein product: CSAGTGTGQFF.

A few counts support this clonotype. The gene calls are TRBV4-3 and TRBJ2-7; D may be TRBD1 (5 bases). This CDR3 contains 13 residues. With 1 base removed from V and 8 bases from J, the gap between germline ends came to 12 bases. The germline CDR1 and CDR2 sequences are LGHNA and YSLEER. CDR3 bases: TGCGCCAGCAGCCAAGCCGCAGGGTTGAAGCAGTACTTC. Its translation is CASSQAAGLKQYF.

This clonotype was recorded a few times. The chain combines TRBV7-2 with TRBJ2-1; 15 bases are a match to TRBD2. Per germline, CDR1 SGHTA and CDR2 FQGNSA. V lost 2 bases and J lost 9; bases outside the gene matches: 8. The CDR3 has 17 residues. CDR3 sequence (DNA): TGTGCCAGCAGCTTAAACAGACAGGGACTAGCGGGAGGTGAGCAGTTCTTC. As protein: CASSLNRQGLAGGEQFF.

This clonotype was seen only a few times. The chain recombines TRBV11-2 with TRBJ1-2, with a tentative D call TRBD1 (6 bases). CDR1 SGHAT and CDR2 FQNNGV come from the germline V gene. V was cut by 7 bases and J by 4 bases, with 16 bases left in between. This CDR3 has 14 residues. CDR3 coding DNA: TGTGCCAGCACGTTTAGTCCGGACAGCTATGGCTACACCTTC. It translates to CASTFSPDSYGYTF.

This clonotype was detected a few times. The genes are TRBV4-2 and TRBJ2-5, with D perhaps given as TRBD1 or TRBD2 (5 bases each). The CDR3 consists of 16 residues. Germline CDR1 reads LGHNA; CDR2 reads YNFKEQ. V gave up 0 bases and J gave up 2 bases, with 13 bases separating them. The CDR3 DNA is TGTGCCAGCAGCCAAGAAGGCCCCGGGGCGCAAGAGACCCAGTACTTC. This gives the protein CASSQEGPGAQETQYF.

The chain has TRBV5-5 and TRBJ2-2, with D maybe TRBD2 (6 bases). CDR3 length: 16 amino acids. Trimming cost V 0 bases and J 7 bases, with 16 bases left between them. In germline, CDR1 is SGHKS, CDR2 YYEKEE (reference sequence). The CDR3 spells CASSLVLAMVVGELFF. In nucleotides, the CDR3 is TGTGCCAGCAGCTTGGTACTAGCAATGGTCGTCGGGGAGCTGTTTTTT.

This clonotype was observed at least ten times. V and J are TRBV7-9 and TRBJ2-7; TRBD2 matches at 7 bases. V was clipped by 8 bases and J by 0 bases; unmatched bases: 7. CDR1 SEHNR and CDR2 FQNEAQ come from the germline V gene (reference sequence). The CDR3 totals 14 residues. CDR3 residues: CASGPGRFSYEQYF. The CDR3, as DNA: TGTGCCAGCGGGCCCGGGAGGTTCTCCTACGAGCAGTACTTC.

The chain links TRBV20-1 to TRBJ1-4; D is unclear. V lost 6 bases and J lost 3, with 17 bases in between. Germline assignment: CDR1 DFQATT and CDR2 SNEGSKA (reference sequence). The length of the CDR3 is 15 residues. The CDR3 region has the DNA TGCAGTGCGACTCCGGTGGTGGTGTCTAATGAAAAACTGTTTTTT. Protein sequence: CSATPVVVSNEKLFF.

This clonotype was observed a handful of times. The CDR3 loop reads CASSRDYTYNEQFF. For the CDR3, the DNA is TGTGCCAGCAGCCGGGACTATACCTACAATGAGCAGTTCTTC. The chain has TRBV7-2 and TRBJ2-1; 7 bases align to TRBD2. The V gene end was trimmed by 5 bases and the J gene end by 2 bases; junction bases not matched to a gene: 3. CDR3 size: 14 residues. CDR1 and CDR2 from the germline V gene are SGHTA and FQGNSA.

This chain's CDR3 is CSARDPWGRGSYEQYF. CDR3 nucleotide sequence: TGCAGTGCTAGAGACCCCTGGGGCAGGGGCTCCTACGAGCAGTACTTC. The chain recombines TRBV20-1 with TRBJ2-7; a weak D match, TRBD1 (6 bases). The CDR3 loop spans 16 amino acids. Deletions cut 0 bases from V and 0 bases from J, with 15 bases between. Germline loops: CDR1 DFQATT, CDR2 SNEGSKA (reference sequence).

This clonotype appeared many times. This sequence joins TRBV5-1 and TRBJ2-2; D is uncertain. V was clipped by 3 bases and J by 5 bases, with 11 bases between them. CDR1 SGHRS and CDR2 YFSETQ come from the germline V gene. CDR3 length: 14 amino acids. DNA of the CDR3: TGCGCCAGCAGCTCCGGACCCTCGACCGGGGAGCTGTTTTTT. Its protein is CASSSGPSTGELFF.

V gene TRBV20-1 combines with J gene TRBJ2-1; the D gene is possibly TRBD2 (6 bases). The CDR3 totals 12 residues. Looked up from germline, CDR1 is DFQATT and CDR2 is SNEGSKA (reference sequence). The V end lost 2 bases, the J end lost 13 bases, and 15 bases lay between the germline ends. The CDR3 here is CSARWDSRLQFF. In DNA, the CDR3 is TGCAGTGCTAGATGGGACTCGAGACTTCAGTTCTTC.

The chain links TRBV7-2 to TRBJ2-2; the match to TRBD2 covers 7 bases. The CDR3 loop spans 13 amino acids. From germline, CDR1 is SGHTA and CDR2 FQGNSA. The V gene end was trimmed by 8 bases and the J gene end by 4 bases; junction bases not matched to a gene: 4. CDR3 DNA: TGTGCCAGCTCACTAGCGTTCACCGGGGAGCTGTTTTTT. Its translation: CASSLAFTGELFF.

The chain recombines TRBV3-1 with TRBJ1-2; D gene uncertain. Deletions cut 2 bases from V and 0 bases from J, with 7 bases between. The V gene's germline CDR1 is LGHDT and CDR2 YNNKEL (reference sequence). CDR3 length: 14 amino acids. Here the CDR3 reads CASSQNTANYGYTF. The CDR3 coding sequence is TGTGCCAGCAGCCAAAACACAGCTAACTATGGCTACACCTTC.

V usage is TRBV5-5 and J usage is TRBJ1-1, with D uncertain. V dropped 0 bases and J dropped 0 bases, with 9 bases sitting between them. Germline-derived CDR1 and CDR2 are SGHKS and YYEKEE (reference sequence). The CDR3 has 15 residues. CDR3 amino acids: CASSLEVGLNTEAFF. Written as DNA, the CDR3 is TGTGCCAGCAGCTTGGAGGTAGGATTGAACACTGAAGCTTTCTTT.

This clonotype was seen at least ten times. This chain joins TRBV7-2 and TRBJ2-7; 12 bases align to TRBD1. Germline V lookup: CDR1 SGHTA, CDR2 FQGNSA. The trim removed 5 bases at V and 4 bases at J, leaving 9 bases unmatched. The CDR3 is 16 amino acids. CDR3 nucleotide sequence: TGTGCCAGCAGCCACCCAGGGACAGGGGGCGGGTACGAGCAGTACTTC. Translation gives CASSHPGTGGGYEQYF.

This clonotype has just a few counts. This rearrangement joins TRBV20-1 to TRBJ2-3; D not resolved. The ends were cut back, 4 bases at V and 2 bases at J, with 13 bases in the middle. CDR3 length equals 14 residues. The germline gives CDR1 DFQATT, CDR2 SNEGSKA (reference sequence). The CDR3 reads CSATEARFTDTQYF. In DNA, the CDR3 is TGCAGTGCTACCGAGGCGAGATTCACAGATACGCAGTATTTT.

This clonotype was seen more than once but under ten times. This CDR3 is CASSNPLYGYTF. DNA for the CDR3: TGTGCCAGCAGTAATCCCCTCTATGGCTACACCTTC. The V gene is TRBV6-2 or TRBV6-3, the J gene TRBJ1-2; D not certain. V was clipped by 5 bases and J by 4 bases, with 8 bases between them. The CDR3 loop spans 12 amino acids. The germline V gene has CDR1 MNHEY and CDR2 SVGEGT.

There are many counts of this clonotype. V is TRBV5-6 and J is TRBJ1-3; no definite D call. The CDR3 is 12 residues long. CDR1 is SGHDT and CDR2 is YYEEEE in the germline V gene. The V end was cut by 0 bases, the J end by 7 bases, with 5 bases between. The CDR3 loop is CASSLGYNTIYF. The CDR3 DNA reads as TGTGCCAGCAGCTTGGGATACAACACCATATATTTT.

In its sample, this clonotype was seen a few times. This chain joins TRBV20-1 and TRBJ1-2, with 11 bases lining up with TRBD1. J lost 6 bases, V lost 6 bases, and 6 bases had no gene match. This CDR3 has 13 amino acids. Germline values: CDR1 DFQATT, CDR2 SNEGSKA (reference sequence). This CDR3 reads CSARRTGGDGYTF. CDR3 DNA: TGCAGTGCCCGCCGGACAGGGGGCGATGGCTACACCTTC.